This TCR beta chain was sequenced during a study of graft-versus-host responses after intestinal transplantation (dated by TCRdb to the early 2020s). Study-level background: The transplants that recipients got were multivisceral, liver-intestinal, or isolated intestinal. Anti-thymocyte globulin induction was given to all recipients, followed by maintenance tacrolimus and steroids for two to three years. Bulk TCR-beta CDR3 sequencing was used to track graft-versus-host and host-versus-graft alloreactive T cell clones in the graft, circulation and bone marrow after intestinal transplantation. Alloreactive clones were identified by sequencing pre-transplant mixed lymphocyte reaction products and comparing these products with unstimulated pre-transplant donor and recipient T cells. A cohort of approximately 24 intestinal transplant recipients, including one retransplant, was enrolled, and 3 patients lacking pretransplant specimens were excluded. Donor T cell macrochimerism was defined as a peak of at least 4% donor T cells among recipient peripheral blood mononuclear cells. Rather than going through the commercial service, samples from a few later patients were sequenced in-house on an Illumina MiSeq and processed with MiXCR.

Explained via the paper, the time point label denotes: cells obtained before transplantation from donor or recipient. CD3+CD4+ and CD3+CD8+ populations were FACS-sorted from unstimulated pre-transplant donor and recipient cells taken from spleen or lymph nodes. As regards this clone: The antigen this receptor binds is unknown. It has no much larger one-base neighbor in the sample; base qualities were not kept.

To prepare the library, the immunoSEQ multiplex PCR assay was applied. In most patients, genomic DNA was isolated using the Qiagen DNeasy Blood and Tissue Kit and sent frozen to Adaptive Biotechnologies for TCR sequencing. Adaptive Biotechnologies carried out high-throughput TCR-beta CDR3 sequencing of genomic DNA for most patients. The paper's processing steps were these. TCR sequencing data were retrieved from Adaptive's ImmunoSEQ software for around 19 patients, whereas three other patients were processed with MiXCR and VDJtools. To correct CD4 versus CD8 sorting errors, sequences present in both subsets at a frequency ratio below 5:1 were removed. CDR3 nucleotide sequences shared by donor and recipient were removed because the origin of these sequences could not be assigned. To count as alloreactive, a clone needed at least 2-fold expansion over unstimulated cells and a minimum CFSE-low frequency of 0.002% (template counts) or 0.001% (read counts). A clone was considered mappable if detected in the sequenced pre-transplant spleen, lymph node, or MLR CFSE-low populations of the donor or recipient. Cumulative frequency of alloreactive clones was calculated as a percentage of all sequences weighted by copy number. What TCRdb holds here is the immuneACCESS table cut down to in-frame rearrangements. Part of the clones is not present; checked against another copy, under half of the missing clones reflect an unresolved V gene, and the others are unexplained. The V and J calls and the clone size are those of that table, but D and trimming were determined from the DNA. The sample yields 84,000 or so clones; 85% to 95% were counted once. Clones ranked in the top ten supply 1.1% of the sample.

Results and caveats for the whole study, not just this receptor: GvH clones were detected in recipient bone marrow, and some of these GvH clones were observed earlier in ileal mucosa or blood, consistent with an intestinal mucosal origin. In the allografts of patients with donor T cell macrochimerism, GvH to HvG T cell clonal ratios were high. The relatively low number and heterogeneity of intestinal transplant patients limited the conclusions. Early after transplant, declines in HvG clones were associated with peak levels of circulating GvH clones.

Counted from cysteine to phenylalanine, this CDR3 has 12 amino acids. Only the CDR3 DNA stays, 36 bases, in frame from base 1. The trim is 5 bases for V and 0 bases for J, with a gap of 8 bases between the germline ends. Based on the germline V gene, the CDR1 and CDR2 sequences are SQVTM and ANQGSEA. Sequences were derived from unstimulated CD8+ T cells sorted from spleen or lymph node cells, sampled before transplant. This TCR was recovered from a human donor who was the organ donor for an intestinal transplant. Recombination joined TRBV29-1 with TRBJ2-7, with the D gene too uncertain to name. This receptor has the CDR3 CSVSSSSYEQYF. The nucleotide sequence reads TGCAGCGTTAGTTCCAGCTCCTACGAGCAGTACTTC.